This T cell receptor (beta chain) was captured in a study of T cell responses to AZD1222 COVID-19 vaccine. General study points: Vaccine-associated CD4 TCRs ranged over spike, dominating at 160-218 and 743-854. There were mostly white British donors and more females than males, and clonal diversity was possibly underestimated.

Turning to this clone: The target antigen is unknown.

Profiling relied on immunoSEQ multiplex PCR, and the TCRdb table lists in-frame clones only, not all of them. The table has around 120,000 clones, about 95% seen once; the top ten hold around 2%. Germline values: CDR1 SGHDT, CDR2 YYEEEE. CDR3 length: 14 residues. V shed 6 bases, J shed 4 bases, and the junction held 8 bases outside the gene matches. This sequence joins TRBV5-6 and TRBJ2-7; 9 bases match TRBD2. This TCR was sampled from an adult in good health. The sequencing used peripheral blood, collected on day 0 of AZD1222 vaccination. The CDR3 DNA reads as TGTGCCAGCAACAAACCGGGACTAGCTTACGAGCAGTACTTC. Protein: CASNKPGLAYEQYF.